This T cell receptor (beta chain) appears in the sequencing data of a study of blood T cells in healthy people across ages. As for the study in general: Template switching retrieved approximately one barcoded beta molecule for each two T cells.

For the second PCR, which ran for 7 to 11 cycles, a sample-barcoded 5' primer and a J-beta primer mix were used. The template-switch adaptor, which had 12 random nucleotides, put a tag on each cDNA molecule. TCRdb redid the calling of the 5' RACE reads with MiXCR, one entry per CDR3 protein. The sample contains roughly 730,000 distinct CDR3 sequences, just over 55% of which appear only once. This clonotype came up a few times. Its antigen is undetermined. This CDR3 has 16 residues. Germline loops: CDR1 MGHDK, CDR2 SYGVNS. Trimming took 3 bases from V and 3 from J; bases not matched to a gene: 11. Overall study results and limits: While age rose, TCR beta diversity per million T cells dropped in a roughly linear way. Observed TCR beta diversity showed a strong correlation with the percentage of naive T cells as measured by flow cytometry.

The sequenced sample was blood. This clonotype was obtained from a man aged 35 to 55 in good health. V and J are TRBV25-1 and TRBJ2-7; TRBD2 matches at 7 bases. The CDR3 region has the DNA TGTGCCAGCAGTGATTTCGTAAGGGAGGGAAACTACGAGCAGTACTTC. Residues: CASSDFVREGNYEQYF.